The 26 T cell receptor beta chains given below trace back to one sample, sequenced in a study of cytomegalovirus exposure and HLA in healthy donors. With 60 Vbeta and 13 Jbeta primers, the PCR was carried out. TCRdb's table, derived via immunoSEQ multiplex PCR, lists solely in-frame clones and lacks some. The sample lists about 110,000 clones, about 74% occurring once. Sequencing was performed on PBMCs. These receptors were collected from a young man in good health and CMV-seropositive.

This chain joins TRBV6-1 and TRBJ2-7; D possibly corresponds to TRBD2 (5 bases). The V end was cut by 6 bases, the J end by 4 bases, with 13 bases between. The CDR3 runs 13 residues. Germline V lookup: CDR1 MNHNS, CDR2 SASEGT. CDR3 region: CASSPSPLYEQYF. The CDR3 DNA is TGTGCCAGCAGCCCTAGCCCACTTTACGAGCAGTACTTC.

This clone was seen only once. A junction boundary mismatches the germline segment, possibly from a read error. The chain employs TRBV15 and TRBJ1-1; TRBD1 matches at 7 bases. The CDR3 is made up of 12 amino acids. Per the germline V gene, CDR1 is LNHNV and CDR2 is YYDKDF (reference sequence). In nucleotides, the CDR3 is TGTGCTACCAGCAGAGGGGGCACTGAAGCTTTCTTC. Protein sequence: CATSRGGTEAFF.

The chain joins TRBV2 to TRBJ2-3, with TRBD2 identical over 12 bases. This CDR3 spans 16 amino acids. Germline V gene data show CDR1 as SNHLY and CDR2 as FYNNEI. Trimming cost V 5 bases and J 1 base; bases outside gene matches: 4. This CDR3 is CASSPRTSGGTDTQYF. The CDR3 DNA sequence: TGTGCCAGCAGTCCCCGGACTAGCGGGGGCACAGATACGCAGTATTTT. Full variable domain (missing parts from reference TRBV2 and TRBJ2-3): EPEVTQTPSHQVTQMGQEVILRCVPISNHLYFYWYRQILGQKVEFLVSFYNNEISEKSEIFDDQFSVERPDGSNFTLKIRSTKLEDSAMYFCASSPRTSGGTDTQYFGPGTRLTVL.

The chain links TRBV27 to TRBJ2-7; maybe TRBD2 (6 bases). The V end lost 6 bases, the J end lost 1 base, and 19 bases lay between the germline ends. Germline-derived CDR1 and CDR2 are MNHEY and SMNVEV (reference sequence). The CDR3 is 16 residues long. The CDR3 bases are TGTGCCAGCAGCCCCATCCCGGGACTGGTATCCTACGAGCAGTACTTC. As protein: CASSPIPGLVSYEQYF.

The chain couples TRBV2 to TRBJ1-6; 8 bases fit TRBD1. The CDR3 sequence is 13 residues long. The V gene end was trimmed by 10 bases and the J gene end by 6 bases; junction bases not matched to a gene: 5. Looked up from germline, CDR1 is SNHLY and CDR2 is FYNNEI. In nucleotides, the CDR3 is TGTGCCATACAGGGGGATCTTAATTCACCCCTCCACTTT. Protein product: CAIQGDLNSPLHF.

The rearrangement uses TRBV5-1 and TRBJ1-4, with D perhaps TRBD1 (6 bases). The V gene lost 4 bases and the J gene lost 8 bases, with 15 bases spanning the gap. Germline V gene sequence: CDR1 SGHRS, CDR2 YFSETQ. The CDR3 contains 14 residues. CDR3: CASSVTGPGEKLFF. The CDR3 bases are TGCGCCAGCAGCGTAACAGGGCCTGGGGAAAAACTGTTTTTT. Together with reference TRBV5-1 and TRBJ1-4, the CDR3 gives the full variable domain: KAGVTQTPRYLIKTRGQQVTLSCSPISGHRSVSWYQQTPGQGLQFLFEYFSETQRNKGNFPGRFSGRQFSNSRSEMNVSTLELGDSALYLCASSVTGPGEKLFFGSGTQLSVL.

The count of this clone is one. This rearrangement joins TRBV4-1 to TRBJ2-5; 8 nucleotides line up with TRBD1. The germline CDR1 and CDR2 sequences are MGHRA and YSYEKL. This CDR3 region has 18 residues. The trim removed 3 bases at V and 4 bases at J, leaving 16 bases unmatched. The DNA of the CDR3 is TGCGCCAGCAGCCACCACCTCTCCGCACAGGGGGACCGAGAGACCCAGTACTTC. Its protein is CASSHHLSAQGDRETQYF.

Only one count was recorded for this clone. The gene calls are TRBV7-9 and TRBJ1-1; D unresolved. The CDR3 is 14 amino acids. Germline-derived CDR1 and CDR2 are SEHNR and FQNEAQ (reference sequence). Trimming cost V 1 base and J 0 bases, with 6 bases left between them. CDR3 coding DNA: TGTGCCAGCAGCTTAGGGTACATGAACACTGAAGCTTTCTTT. It specifies CASSLGYMNTEAFF.

The CDR3 region has the DNA TGTGCCAGCAGCTTACGGCGGGAAAAACTGTTTTTT. This sequence encodes CASSLRREKLFF. This chain joins TRBV13 and TRBJ1-4; no clear D. CDR3 size: 12 residues. Germline CDR1 PRHDT, CDR2 FYEKMQ (reference sequence). V lost 2 bases to trimming and J lost 8 bases, with 6 bases between them.

Of note for this clone: An end of the junction differs from the germline gene, which may be a read error. This sequence joins TRBV7-2 and TRBJ1-2; 8 bases are a match to TRBD1. The CDR3 is made up of 16 amino acids. From germline, CDR1 is SGHTA and CDR2 FQGNSA. As DNA, the CDR3 is TGTGCCAGCAGCTTATCGACGACAGGGGCCAACTATGGCTACCCCTTC. Translating gives CASSLSTTGANYGYPF.

This clone has just a few counts. A junction boundary mismatches the germline segment, possibly from a read error. CDR3 nucleotide sequence: TGTGCCAGCAGCTGGGGGGGTGGCTACCCCTTC. This translates into CASSWGGGYPF. This chain joins TRBV5-6 and TRBJ1-2; tentatively, D is TRBD1 (5 bases). In germline, CDR1 is SGHDT, CDR2 YYEEEE. The CDR3 is 11 amino acids.

The sample holds one count of this clone. The gene calls are TRBV5-1 and TRBJ2-7, with 9 bases identical to TRBD1. Trimming at V came to 4 bases and at J to 5 bases, leaving 13 bases not matched to a gene. The CDR3 is made up of 16 amino acids. The germline V gene has CDR1 SGHRS and CDR2 YFSETQ. The CDR3 nucleotides are TGCGCCAGCAGCGCGACGGGCGGGACAGGGACCAACGAGCAGTACTTC. Residues: CASSATGGTGTNEQYF.

The gene calls are TRBV2 and TRBJ2-4, with D possibly matching TRBD2 (5 bases). In germline, CDR1 is SNHLY, CDR2 FYNNEI. Trimming left V 4 bases short and J 12 bases short, with 13 bases between. The CDR3 has 12 amino acids. As DNA, the CDR3 is TGTGCCAGCAGTGTTGAGCGGACTGATCAGTACTTC. Protein product: CASSVERTDQYF. The complete variable domain, with remaining parts taken from reference TRBV2 and TRBJ2-4, reads EPEVTQTPSHQVTQMGQEVILRCVPISNHLYFYWYRQILGQKVEFLVSFYNNEISEKSEIFDDQFSVERPDGSNFTLKIRSTKLEDSAMYFCASSVERTDQYFGAGTRLSVL.

The chain couples TRBV30 to TRBJ1-6; 7 bases line up with TRBD1. Trimming at V came to 5 bases and at J to 6 bases, leaving 4 bases not matched to a gene. CDR1 and CDR2 (germline): GTSNPN, SVGIG (reference sequence). This CDR3 comprises 13 residues. The chain's CDR3 is CAWGGQINSPLHF. The CDR3 bases are TGTGCCTGGGGGGGACAGATTAATTCACCCCTCCACTTT.

The gene calls are TRBV6-5 and TRBJ1-6; 7 nucleotides agree with TRBD1. CDR1 MNHEY and CDR2 SVGAGI come from the germline V gene. There are 14 residues in the CDR3. V gave up 9 bases and J gave up 7 bases; unmatched junction bases: 9. Here the CDR3 DNA reads TGTGCCAGTACCCCGACAGGGCGGAATTCACCCCTCCACTTT. Encoded protein: CASTPTGRNSPLHF.

This chain links TRBV12-5 with TRBJ2-7, with a weak D call TRBD2 (5 bases). This CDR3 is 14 amino acids long. Germline CDR1 is LGHNT and CDR2 is FRNRAP. V shed 5 bases and J shed 6 bases, with 17 bases lying between them. The CDR3 coding sequence is TGTGCTAGTGGTGCGAGGGAGAGGTTAGGCGAGCAGTACTTC. The encoded protein is CASGARERLGEQYF.

V gene TRBV5-8 combines with J gene TRBJ1-2; 7 bases are a match to TRBD1. This CDR3 comprises 14 residues. Germline CDR1 is SGHTS and CDR2 is YDEGEE. Trimming took 4 bases from V and 8 from J; bases not matched to a gene: 11. This CDR3 reads CASSKRDRAEGYTF. DNA of the CDR3: TGTGCCAGCAGCAAACGCGACAGGGCCGAGGGCTACACCTTC.

This chain uses TRBV7-9 with TRBJ2-7; D is possibly TRBD2 (5 bases). Germline-derived CDR1 and CDR2 are SEHNR and FQNEAQ (reference sequence). Trimming took 0 bases from V and 7 from J, leaving 19 bases between them. This CDR3 is built from 16 residues. The CDR3 protein is CASSLALAGSILEQYF. DNA of the CDR3: TGTGCCAGCAGCTTAGCGCTGGCGGGTTCGATTCTTGAGCAGTACTTC.

This clone has just a few counts. The chain links TRBV29-1 to TRBJ1-2, with TRBD1 identical over 8 bases. After removal of 3 bases from V and 6 bases from J, the junction contained 6 bases not matched to a gene. Germline assignment: CDR1 SQVTM and CDR2 ANQGSEA. This CDR3 contains 13 residues. The CDR3 nucleotides read TGCAGCGTTGAGACACAGGGGGGCCATGGCTACACCTTC. As protein: CSVETQGGHGYTF.

This clone occurred a few times. This chain links TRBV6-6 with TRBJ1-2; TRBD1 agrees at 7 bases. The CDR3 loop spans 14 amino acids. After removal of 6 bases from V and 3 bases from J, the junction contained 7 bases not matched to a gene. Germline V CDR1 and CDR2: MNHNY, SVGAGI (reference sequence). The DNA of the CDR3 is TGTGCCAGCAGACGCGACAGGGTCGACTATGGCTACACCTTC. Its translation: CASRRDRVDYGYTF.

This clone showed up just a few times. The chain couples TRBV13 to TRBJ2-7, with 8 bases aligning to TRBD2. V shed 4 bases and J 0 bases; nucleotides not matched to a gene: 14. The CDR3 contains 18 residues. The germline V gene encodes CDR1 PRHDT and CDR2 FYEKMQ (reference sequence). The CDR3 sequence is CASSSLILAGPSSYEQYF. The CDR3 region has the DNA TGTGCCAGCAGCTCCCTTATTCTAGCGGGTCCCTCCTCCTACGAGCAGTACTTC.

The CDR3 DNA is TGTGCCAGCAGTGATCCGAGAGGGGGGGTGGACCAGCCCCAGCATTTT. Translated: CASSDPRGGVDQPQHF. This chain links TRBV2 with TRBJ1-5; possibly TRBD1 for D (6 bases). The CDR3 is 16 residues long. Germline V CDR1 and CDR2: SNHLY, FYNNEI. Deletions cut 3 bases from V and 7 bases from J, with 19 bases between.

The chain's CDR3 is CASSPAAGQGYTF. CDR3 in DNA: TGTGCCAGCTCACCAGCAGCAGGGCAAGGCTACACCTTC. The rearrangement uses TRBV18 and TRBJ1-2, with TRBD1 as a possible D gene (5 bases). The CDR3 is 13 amino acids. V gave up 2 bases and J gave up 8 bases, with 12 bases separating them. Germline-derived CDR1 and CDR2 are KGHSH and LQKENI.

The chain has TRBV18 and TRBJ1-2; D may be TRBD1 (5 bases). CDR3 size: 15 residues. Germline CDR1 reads KGHSH; CDR2 reads LQKENI. V was trimmed by 0 bases and J by 8 bases, leaving 16 bases between them. The chain's CDR3 is CASSPPAGKMLGYTF. DNA for the CDR3: TGTGCCAGCTCACCACCGGCAGGGAAAATGTTAGGCTACACCTTC.

This clone has a handful of counts. The rearrangement links TRBV4-3 to TRBJ2-1, with 7 bases identical to TRBD1. CDR3 size: 16 residues. Trimming took 1 base from V and 8 from J; bases not matched to a gene: 11. The V gene's germline CDR1 is LGHNA and CDR2 YSLEER. The CDR3 coding sequence is TGCGCCAGCAGCCAAGGGCGGGCAGGGGGTAGCCATGAGCAGTTCTTC. It yields the protein CASSQGRAGGSHEQFF.

In its sample, this clone was seen a few times. The rearrangement links TRBV30 to TRBJ1-5; tentatively, D is TRBD1 (5 bases). CDR3 length: 15 residues. Germline CDR1 reads GTSNPN; CDR2 reads SVGIG (reference sequence). With 2 bases removed from V and 2 bases from J, the gap between germline ends came to 13 bases. The CDR3 sequence is CAWSIGGTGNQPQHF. CDR3 DNA: TGTGCCTGGAGTATAGGCGGGACGGGCAATCAGCCCCAGCATTTT.